The 9 T cell receptor beta chains in this list originate from one sample, sequenced in a study of CD8+ T cells in alopecia areata. As the sequencing template, cDNA was produced by extracting RNA and reverse transcribing it. The method was immunoSEQ multiplex PCR; TCRdb's version includes in-frame clones alone and lacks a portion of them. The sample has 200,000 to 250,000 clones, about two thirds seen once. Sequenced material: CD4+ T cells sorted from blood, taken at week 0. The receptors here all came from a human donor with alopecia areata.

The chain recombines TRBV5-1 with TRBJ1-1; a weak D match, TRBD1 (6 bases). This CDR3 comprises 14 residues. V lost 4 bases and J lost 2, with 12 bases in between. CDR1 is SGHRS, CDR2 YFSETQ, per germline. CDR3 region: CASSVRGSNTEAFF. The CDR3 coding sequence is TGCGCCAGCAGCGTCAGGGGAAGCAACACTGAAGCTTTCTTT.

The chain is built from TRBV4-3 and TRBJ2-2; 7 bases are a match to TRBD1. The CDR3 has 16 amino acids. CDR1 LGHNA and CDR2 YSLEER come from the germline V gene. V shed 0 bases, J shed 4 bases, and the junction held 5 bases outside the gene matches. CDR3 region: CASSQEGRGTTGELFF. Here the CDR3 DNA reads TGCGCCAGCAGCCAAGAGGGCAGGGGGACCACCGGGGAGCTGTTTTTT.

The rearrangement joins TRBV2 to TRBJ2-2; D uncertain. The V end lost 7 bases, the J end lost 8 bases, and 11 bases lay between the germline ends. The CDR3 spans 12 residues. Per the germline V gene, CDR1 is SNHLY and CDR2 is FYNNEI. The DNA for the CDR3 is TGTGCCAGCACCCTTGAAGCGGGGGAGCTGTTTTTT. It translates to CASTLEAGELFF.

This clone was found a few times. V gene TRBV29-1 combines with J gene TRBJ2-3; no reliable D call. Germline CDR1 and CDR2: SQVTM and ANQGSEA. The CDR3 has 13 residues. The V end lost 3 bases, the J end lost 3 bases, and 10 bases lay between the germline ends. The DNA for the CDR3 is TGCAGCGTTGAGGTCACAATTACAGATACGCAGTATTTT. Amino acids: CSVEVTITDTQYF.

V usage is TRBV7-2 and J usage is TRBJ2-7; D unclear. The V end was cut by 1 base, the J end by 3 bases, with 1 base between. The germline gives CDR1 SGHTA, CDR2 FQGNSA. CDR3 length: 11 amino acids. The CDR3 protein is CASSLDYEQYF. The CDR3 DNA is TGTGCCAGCAGCTTAGACTACGAGCAGTACTTC.

The chain employs TRBV7-2 and TRBJ1-3; 11 bases are a match to TRBD1. V lost 1 base, J lost 8 bases, and 4 bases stayed unmatched. Germline lookup yields CDR1 SGHTA and CDR2 FQGNSA. The CDR3 totals 15 residues. The CDR3 reads CASSLVWDRGDTIYF. CDR3 DNA: TGTGCCAGCAGCTTAGTTTGGGACAGGGGGGACACCATATATTTT.

This clone was seen just once. V is TRBV30 and J is TRBJ2-1; no clear D gene. The CDR3 consists of 15 residues. V lost 0 bases and J lost 1, with 10 bases in between. The germline V gene encodes CDR1 GTSNPN and CDR2 SVGIG (reference sequence). CDR3 nucleotide sequence: TGTGCCTGGAGTGTACGTGTGAAATCCTACAATGAGCAGTTCTTC. Its translation is CAWSVRVKSYNEQFF.

This clone has a handful of counts. The chain links TRBV29-1 to TRBJ2-3; TRBD2 might be the D (6 bases). V was pared by 4 bases and J by 0 bases, with 11 bases between. The CDR3 consists of 14 residues. The V gene's germline CDR1 is SQVTM and CDR2 ANQGSEA. The CDR3 DNA sequence: TGCAGCGTTGCCGGGGGTTCTAGCACAGATACGCAGTATTTT. As protein: CSVAGGSSTDTQYF.

This clone has more than one count but fewer than ten. The V call is TRBV9, the J call TRBJ1-6; no firm D call. There are 16 residues in the CDR3. Trimming left V 0 bases short and J 0 bases short, with 7 bases between. Per the germline V gene, CDR1 is SGDLS and CDR2 is YYNGEE. The CDR3 coding sequence is TGTGCCAGCAGCGTAGGGATGAGCTCCTATAATTCACCCCTCCACTTT. It yields the protein CASSVGMSSYNSPLHF.